Following are 9 T cell receptor beta chains from one sample sequenced in a study of technical replicates of blood from a handful of donors. Profiled with immunoSEQ multiplex PCR; TCRdb holds only in-frame clones, not every one. The sample consists of about 59,000 clones, over 85% of them appearing once. Sequenced material: PBMCs. Receptors were obtained from a human donor in good health. Some clones in this sample may be carry-over from other donors' samples.

The V and J genes are TRBV7-9 and TRBJ1-5; unclear D gene. This CDR3 is 15 amino acids long. Germline CDR1 reads SEHNR; CDR2 reads FQNEAQ (reference sequence). Trimming pared 2 bases from V and 7 bases from J, leaving 15 bases between. The CDR3 loop is CASSLSAGIGQPQHF. CDR3 sequence (DNA): TGTGCCAGCAGCTTATCGGCAGGTATCGGCCAGCCCCAGCATTTT.

This sequence joins TRBV7-9 and TRBJ1-3, with 8 bases matching TRBD1. This CDR3 comprises 15 residues. The V and J ends lost 5 bases and 4 bases, in that order; junction bases with no gene match: 7. CDR1 and CDR2 (germline): SEHNR, FQNEAQ (reference sequence). This CDR3 reads CASSIDRTGGNTIYF. The DNA of the CDR3 is TGTGCCAGCAGCATCGACCGGACAGGGGGAAACACCATATATTTT.

The rearrangement links TRBV2 to TRBJ1-2; weak D call: TRBD1 (5 bases). Germline V lookup: CDR1 SNHLY, CDR2 FYNNEI. Trimming pared 5 bases from V and 2 bases from J, leaving 9 bases between. The CDR3 is 13 amino acids. The CDR3 loop reads CASSRGINYGYTF. The CDR3, as DNA: TGTGCCAGCAGTCGGGGGATAAACTATGGCTACACCTTC.

For this clone: A read error may explain this, as a much larger clone is one base away. Other DNA sequences in this sample translate to the same CDR3. This rearrangement joins TRBV5-1 to TRBJ2-1; the D gene is possibly TRBD2 (6 bases). Germline loops: CDR1 SGHRS, CDR2 YFSETQ. There are 14 residues in the CDR3. The CDR3 reads CASSLGGGYNEQFF. Here the CDR3 DNA reads TGTGCCAGCAGCTTGGGGGGAGGATACAATGAGCAGTTCTTC.

This clone was observed a single time. This chain uses TRBV18 with TRBJ1-1; 9 nucleotides match TRBD1. CDR3 length equals 14 residues. The trim removed 6 bases at V and 3 bases at J, leaving 5 bases unmatched. CDR1 is KGHSH, CDR2 LQKENI, per germline. CDR3 residues: CASSPRTGDTEAFF. CDR3 nucleotides: TGTGCCAGCTCCCCTAGGACAGGGGACACTGAAGCTTTCTTT.

The rearrangement uses TRBV4-1 and TRBJ2-1; 10 bases are shared with TRBD1. The CDR3 length is 20 residues. The junction had 13 bases not matched to a gene; V was cut back by 0 bases and J by 2 bases. Germline assignment: CDR1 MGHRA and CDR2 YSYEKL. The CDR3 nucleotides read TGCGCCAGCAGCCAAGAGCATGGGACAGGGGCGTCTTGGGCCTACAATGAGCAGTTCTTC. Amino acid sequence: CASSQEHGTGASWAYNEQFF.

The V and J genes are TRBV9 and TRBJ2-7; 12 bases line up with TRBD1. The CDR3 contains 15 residues. Germline assignment: CDR1 SGDLS and CDR2 YYNGEE. Trimming at V came to 2 bases and at J to 3 bases, leaving 3 bases not matched to a gene. The CDR3 DNA reads TGTGCCAGCAGCGTCGGGACAGGGGGCGGCTACGAGCAGTACTTC. It encodes CASSVGTGGGYEQYF.

The chain carries TRBV2 and TRBJ2-3; the match to TRBD1 covers 7 bases. J was trimmed by 6 bases and V by 5 bases; bases with no gene match: 8. This CDR3 is 14 amino acids long. Germline V gene lookup returns CDR1 SNHLY and CDR2 FYNNEI. As DNA, the CDR3 is TGTGCCAGCAGTTTAGGGGGCGGGCAGGATACGCAGTATTTT. Translating it yields CASSLGGGQDTQYF.

This rearrangement joins TRBV29-1 to TRBJ2-1; perhaps TRBD1 as D (6 bases). Trimming cost V 6 bases and J 5 bases, with 14 bases left between them. In germline, CDR1 is SQVTM, CDR2 ANQGSEA. The CDR3 extends over 13 amino acids. The CDR3 DNA follows: TGCAGCGTGGTTGAGGACAGACACAATGAGCAGTTCTTC. Amino acid sequence: CSVVEDRHNEQFF.